These 15 T cell receptor beta chains share one sample of origin, sequenced in a study of cytomegalovirus exposure and HLA in healthy donors (dated by TCRdb to the late 2010s). To prepare the library, the immunoSEQ multiplex PCR assay was applied. For the multiplex PCR, a mixture combining 60 forward primers for TCR Vbeta segments and 13 reverse primers for TCR Jbeta segments was used. TCRdb took over this immuneACCESS table, retaining in-frame rearrangements with V and J assigned. Such tables are incomplete; in checked studies, under half of the missing clones stem from an unresolved V gene, and the remainder is unexplained. The sample data list 150,000 to 200,000 clones, and around 83% of these were observed just once. Roughly 6.7% of the sample is taken by the ten largest. The source material was PBMCs. The receptors shown here come from a man aged 45-60 years in good health and CMV-seropositive.

The rearrangement uses TRBV6-5 and TRBJ2-1; D may be TRBD2 (6 bases). Germline V gene lookup returns CDR1 MNHEY and CDR2 SVGAGI. The CDR3 runs to 15 residues. Deletions cut 5 bases from V and 2 bases from J, with 13 bases between. DNA for the CDR3: TGTGCCAGCAGTCCCTTTAGCGGAACCTACAATGAGCAGTTCTTC. It encodes CASSPFSGTYNEQFF.

V usage is TRBV11-2 and J usage is TRBJ2-7; D possibly corresponds to TRBD1 (6 bases). V was clipped by 3 bases and J by 3 bases, with 15 bases between them. Germline V gene data show CDR1 as SGHAT and CDR2 as FQNNGV. This CDR3 contains 15 residues. The CDR3 sequence: CASSFARDIVYEQYF. CDR3 sequence (DNA): TGTGCCAGCAGCTTCGCCCGGGACATAGTCTACGAGCAGTACTTC.

This clone was counted a few times. The V gene is TRBV9, the J gene TRBJ1-1, with D uncertain. Germline V gives CDR1 SGDLS, CDR2 YYNGEE. The V gene lost 1 base and the J gene lost 6 bases, with 10 bases spanning the gap. CDR3 length: 13 residues. DNA of the CDR3: TGTGCCAGCAGCGTAATCCCGGGAGCTGAAGCTTTCTTT. Protein sequence: CASSVIPGAEAFF.

Notes on this clone: The sample has other DNA sequences that encode this CDR3 too. This chain links TRBV5-1 with TRBJ1-2, with 8 bases identical to TRBD1. J was trimmed by 8 bases and V by 4 bases; bases with no gene match: 7. The V gene's germline CDR1 is SGHRS and CDR2 YFSETQ. This CDR3 comprises 13 residues. CDR3 DNA: TGCGCCAGCAGCCCGGACAGGGCTGGAGGCTACACCTTC. It encodes CASSPDRAGGYTF.

This CDR3 is CASSPGTGSEQYF. The CDR3 nucleotides read TGTGCCAGCTCACCCGGAACAGGGAGCGAGCAGTACTTC. V gene TRBV18 combines with J gene TRBJ2-7; tentative D call: TRBD1 (6 bases). The V and J ends lost 3 bases and 6 bases respectively, with 12 bases between them. Germline-derived CDR1 and CDR2 are KGHSH and LQKENI. The CDR3 spans 13 residues. Supplemented by reference TRBV18 and TRBJ2-7, the full variable domain reads NAGVMQNPRHLVRRRGQEARLRCSPMKGHSHVYWYRQLPEEGLKFMVYLQKENIIDESGMPKERFSAEFPKEGPSILRIQQVVRGDSAAYFCASSPGTGSEQYFGPGTRLTVT.

The V and J genes are TRBV29-1 and TRBJ1-1; 8 nucleotides agree with TRBD1. V gave up 3 bases and J gave up 4 bases; unmatched junction bases: 4. The CDR3 consists of 13 residues. CDR1 SQVTM and CDR2 ANQGSEA come from the germline V gene. CDR3 sequence reads: CSVEQGASTEAFF. CDR3 bases: TGCAGCGTTGAGCAGGGGGCGAGCACTGAAGCTTTCTTT.

The V call is TRBV6-1, the J call TRBJ2-7; D gene unclear. There are 11 residues in the CDR3. V was trimmed by 5 bases and J by 3 bases, leaving 5 bases between them. Per germline, CDR1 MNHNS and CDR2 SASEGT. In DNA, the CDR3 is TGTGCCAGCAGTTCCCGCTACGAGCAGTACTTC. This encodes CASSSRYEQYF.

This clone has more than one count but fewer than ten. The chain carries TRBV19 and TRBJ1-3; D is ambiguous. The CDR3 contains 15 residues. Germline V lookup: CDR1 LNHDA, CDR2 SQIVND (reference sequence). The germline V and J ends were trimmed by 3 bases and 4 bases, with 13 bases remaining between them. CDR3 sequence reads: CASSMVRSNGNTIYF. CDR3 nucleotide sequence: TGTGCCAGTAGTATGGTCAGGTCTAACGGAAACACCATATATTTT. Full variable domain (rest looked up from reference TRBV19 and TRBJ1-3): DGGITQSPKYLFRKEGQNVTLSCEQNLNHDAMYWYRQDPGQGLRLIYYSQIVNDFQKGDIAEGYSVSREKKESFPLTVTSAQKNPTAFYLCASSMVRSNGNTIYFGEGSWLTVV.

The rearrangement uses TRBV18 and TRBJ2-1; 9 bases are a match to TRBD1. The CDR3 has 15 residues. The V segment lost 8 bases and the J segment 7 bases; nucleotides outside the gene matches: 12. Germline CDR1 and CDR2: KGHSH and LQKENI. In DNA, the CDR3 is TGTGCCAGCCAGCCCCCTGGACAGGGGCGTAATGAGCAGTTCTTC. Protein: CASQPPGQGRNEQFF.

CDR3 amino acids: CASSQDGAGGPNFQETQYF. CDR3 bases: TGCGCCAGCAGCCAAGACGGAGCGGGGGGGCCGAATTTTCAAGAGACCCAGTACTTC. The rearrangement links TRBV4-1 to TRBJ2-5, with TRBD2 matching over 10 bases. The CDR3 covers 19 residues. Looked up from germline, CDR1 is MGHRA and CDR2 is YSYEKL. Trimming at V came to 0 bases and at J to 2 bases, leaving 12 bases not matched to a gene.

This sequence joins TRBV11-3 and TRBJ2-3, with 9 bases lining up with TRBD2. This CDR3 has 19 residues. J was trimmed by 4 bases and V by 6 bases; bases with no gene match: 20. Germline loops: CDR1 SGHNT, CDR2 YENEEA. CDR3 DNA: TGTGCCAGCAGTTCTATGTTACGGCTAGCGGGGATCTCGGCAGATACGCAGTATTTT. Encoded protein: CASSSMLRLAGISADTQYF.

The gene calls are TRBV7-9 and TRBJ1-1, with 8 bases that match TRBD1. Germline CDR1 is SEHNR and CDR2 is FQNEAQ (reference sequence). The CDR3 is 14 residues long. The junction had 3 bases not matched to a gene; V was cut back by 2 bases and J by 4 bases. The CDR3, as DNA: TGTGCCAGCAGCTTAACAACAGGGGGCACTGAAGCTTTCTTT. Translated: CASSLTTGGTEAFF.

This clone appeared once. The chain links TRBV4-1 to TRBJ1-5; D unresolved. CDR3 length equals 14 residues. Between the trimmed V and J ends, which lost 1 base and 7 bases, there was a span of 11 bases. Germline CDR1 is MGHRA and CDR2 is YSYEKL. The CDR3 protein is CASSQALQEQPQHF. The CDR3 DNA sequence: TGCGCCAGCAGCCAAGCGTTACAAGAACAGCCCCAGCATTTT.

The chain uses TRBV6-1 and TRBJ2-7; D remains ambiguous. V lost 1 base, J lost 7 bases, and 11 bases lay in between. Germline CDR1 reads MNHNS; CDR2 reads SASEGT. CDR3 length equals 13 residues. The CDR3 nucleotides read TGTGCCAGCAGTGAAGGAAGTTTCGGAGAGCAGTACGTC. This codes for CASSEGSFGEQYV.

V usage is TRBV18 and J usage is TRBJ2-7, with a tentative D call TRBD1 (7 bases). This CDR3 is 15 amino acids long. Germline V lookup: CDR1 KGHSH, CDR2 LQKENI. The V and J ends lost 6 bases and 3 bases respectively, with 18 bases between them. The chain's CDR3 is CASSQSGGTHYEQYF. As DNA, the CDR3 is TGTGCCAGCTCTCAGTCAGGGGGGACCCACTACGAGCAGTACTTC.